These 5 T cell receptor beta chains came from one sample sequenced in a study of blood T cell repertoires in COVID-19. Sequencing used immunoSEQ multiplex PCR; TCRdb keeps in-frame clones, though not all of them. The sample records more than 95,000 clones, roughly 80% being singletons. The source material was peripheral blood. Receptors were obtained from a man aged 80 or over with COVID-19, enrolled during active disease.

CDR3 bases: TGTGCCAGCAGCCAAGGCAGGGAGGTAGAGACCCAGTACTTC. Its protein product is CASSQGREVETQYF. This chain joins TRBV14 and TRBJ2-5; D is perhaps TRBD2 (6 bases). The CDR3 is 14 amino acids. Trimming shortened V by 1 base and J by 4 bases, and 10 bases separated the two germline ends. Germline lookup yields CDR1 SGHDN and CDR2 FVKESK.

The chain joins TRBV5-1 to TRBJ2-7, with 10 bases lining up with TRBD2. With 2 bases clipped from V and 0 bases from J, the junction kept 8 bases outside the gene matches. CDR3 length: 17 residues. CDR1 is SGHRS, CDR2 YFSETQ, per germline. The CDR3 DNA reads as TGCGCCAGCAGCTTTTTGGCTAGCGGGAGAAGCTCCTACGAGCAGTACTTC. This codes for CASSFLASGRSSYEQYF. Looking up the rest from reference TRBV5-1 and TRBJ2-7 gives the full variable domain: KAGVTQTPRYLIKTRGQQVTLSCSPISGHRSVSWYQQTPGQGLQFLFEYFSETQRNKGNFPGRFSGRQFSNSRSEMNVSTLELGDSALYLCASSFLASGRSSYEQYFGPGTRLTVT.

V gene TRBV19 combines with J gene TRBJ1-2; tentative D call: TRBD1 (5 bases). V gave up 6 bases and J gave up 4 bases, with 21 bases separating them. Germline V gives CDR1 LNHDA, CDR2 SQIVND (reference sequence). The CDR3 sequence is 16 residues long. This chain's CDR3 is CASRGIQDSIFYGYTF. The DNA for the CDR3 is TGTGCCAGTAGAGGGATACAGGATTCTATCTTCTATGGCTACACCTTC.

CDR3 residues: CASSKSQGDAEAFF. For the CDR3, the DNA is TGTGCCAGCAGCAAATCTCAGGGGGACGCTGAAGCTTTCTTT. The rearrangement joins TRBV4-2 to TRBJ1-1; 7 bases are a match to TRBD1. The CDR3 loop spans 14 amino acids. Losses at the gene ends were 5 bases for V and 6 bases for J; bases not matched to a gene: 9. Per the germline V gene, CDR1 is LGHNA and CDR2 is YNFKEQ.

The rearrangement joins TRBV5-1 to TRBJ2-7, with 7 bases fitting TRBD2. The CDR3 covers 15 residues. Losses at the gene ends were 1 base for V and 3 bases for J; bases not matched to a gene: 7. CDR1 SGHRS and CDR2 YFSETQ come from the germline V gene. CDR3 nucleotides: TGCGCCAGCAGCTTGTTGTCTAGCGGAGTCTACGAGCAGTACTTC. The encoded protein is CASSLLSSGVYEQYF.